The T cell receptor (beta chain) under discussion was sequenced for a study of response to subunit inactivated influenza vaccine. TCRdb fed the RT-PCR reads into MiXCR, producing one record per CDR3 protein. The sample has 650,000 to 800,000 distinct CDR3 sequences, approximately 14% seen once. Study-level results: It was the authors' suggestion that each seasonal influenza vaccination recruits few new T cells.

Germline V gene lookup returns CDR1 SQVTM and CDR2 ANQGSEA. This CDR3 has 13 residues. V lost 3 bases and J 3 bases, leaving 9 bases between the germline ends. About this clonotype: Its antigen is still unknown.

The source of this sequence is a man aged 45-65 years who received an inactivated influenza vaccine. The material was PBMCs from blood, obtained less than 15 days before vaccination. This chain uses TRBV29-1 with TRBJ1-3; a weak D match, TRBD1 (5 bases). DNA for the CDR3: TGCAGCGTTGATCAGGGAGGTGGAAACACCATATATTTT. Its translation: CSVDQGGGNTIYF.